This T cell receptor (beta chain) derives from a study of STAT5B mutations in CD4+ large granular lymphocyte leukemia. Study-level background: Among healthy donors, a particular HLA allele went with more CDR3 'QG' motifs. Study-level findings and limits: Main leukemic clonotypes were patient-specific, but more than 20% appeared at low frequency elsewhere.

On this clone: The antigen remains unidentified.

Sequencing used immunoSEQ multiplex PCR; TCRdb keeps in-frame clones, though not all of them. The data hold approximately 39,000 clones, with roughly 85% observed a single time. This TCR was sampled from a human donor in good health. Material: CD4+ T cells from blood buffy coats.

The DNA of the CDR3 is TGTGCCAGTAGTAAGGAGGGAAACTATGGCTACACCTTC. It codes for CASSKEGNYGYTF. This rearrangement joins TRBV19 to TRBJ1-2; no reliable D call. Trimming took 4 bases from V and 2 from J, leaving 8 bases between them. Germline lookup yields CDR1 LNHDA and CDR2 SQIVND (reference sequence). The length of the CDR3 is 13 residues.